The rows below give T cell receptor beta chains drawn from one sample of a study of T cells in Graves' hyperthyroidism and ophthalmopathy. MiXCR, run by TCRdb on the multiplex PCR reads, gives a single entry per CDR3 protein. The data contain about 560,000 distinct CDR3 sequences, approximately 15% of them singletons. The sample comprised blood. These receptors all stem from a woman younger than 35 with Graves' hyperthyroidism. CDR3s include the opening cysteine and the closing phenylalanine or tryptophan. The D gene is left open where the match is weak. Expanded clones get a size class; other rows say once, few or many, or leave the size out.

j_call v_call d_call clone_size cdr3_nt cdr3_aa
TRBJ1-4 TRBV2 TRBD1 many TGTGCCAGCGCCAGCGGACAGGGGAAGGGGGAAAAACTGTTTTTT CASASGQGKGEKLFF
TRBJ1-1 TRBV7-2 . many TGTGCCAGCAGCCTAAAGGGTAGAGGGGTCACTGAAGCTTTCTTT CASSLKGRGVTEAFF
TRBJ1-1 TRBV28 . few TGTGCCAGCAGTTCCCCTGCCACTGAAGCTTTCTTT CASSSPATEAFF
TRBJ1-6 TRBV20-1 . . TGCAGTGCGCCGGGGGGGGCAGGACAAAACTCACCCCTCCACTTT CSAPGGAGQNSPLHF
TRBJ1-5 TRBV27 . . TGTGCCAGCAGTTTATCGTTGCATCAGCCCCAGCATTTT CASSLSLHQPQHF
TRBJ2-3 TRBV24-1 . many TGTGCCACCAGTGATGCGGGACACATCACAGATACGCAGTATTTT CATSDAGHITDTQYF
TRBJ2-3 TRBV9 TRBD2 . TGTGCCAGCAGCGACAGCGGGAGGGCCACAGATACGCAGTATTTT CASSDSGRATDTQYF
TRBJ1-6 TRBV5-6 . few TGTGCCAGCAGCTTGGGGATCAATTCACCCCTCCACTTT CASSLGINSPLHF
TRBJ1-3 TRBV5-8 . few TGTGCCAGCAGCATCGAGTTAGGGGGCTCTGGAAACACCATATATTTT CASSIELGGSGNTIYF
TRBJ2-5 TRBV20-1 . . TGCAGTGGGTGCACAGGAGAGACCCAGTACTTC CSGCTGETQYF
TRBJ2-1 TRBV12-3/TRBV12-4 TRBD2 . TGTGCCAGCCTCTCTAGCGGGGGGGCGGGTGAGCAGTTCTTC CASLSSGGAGEQFF